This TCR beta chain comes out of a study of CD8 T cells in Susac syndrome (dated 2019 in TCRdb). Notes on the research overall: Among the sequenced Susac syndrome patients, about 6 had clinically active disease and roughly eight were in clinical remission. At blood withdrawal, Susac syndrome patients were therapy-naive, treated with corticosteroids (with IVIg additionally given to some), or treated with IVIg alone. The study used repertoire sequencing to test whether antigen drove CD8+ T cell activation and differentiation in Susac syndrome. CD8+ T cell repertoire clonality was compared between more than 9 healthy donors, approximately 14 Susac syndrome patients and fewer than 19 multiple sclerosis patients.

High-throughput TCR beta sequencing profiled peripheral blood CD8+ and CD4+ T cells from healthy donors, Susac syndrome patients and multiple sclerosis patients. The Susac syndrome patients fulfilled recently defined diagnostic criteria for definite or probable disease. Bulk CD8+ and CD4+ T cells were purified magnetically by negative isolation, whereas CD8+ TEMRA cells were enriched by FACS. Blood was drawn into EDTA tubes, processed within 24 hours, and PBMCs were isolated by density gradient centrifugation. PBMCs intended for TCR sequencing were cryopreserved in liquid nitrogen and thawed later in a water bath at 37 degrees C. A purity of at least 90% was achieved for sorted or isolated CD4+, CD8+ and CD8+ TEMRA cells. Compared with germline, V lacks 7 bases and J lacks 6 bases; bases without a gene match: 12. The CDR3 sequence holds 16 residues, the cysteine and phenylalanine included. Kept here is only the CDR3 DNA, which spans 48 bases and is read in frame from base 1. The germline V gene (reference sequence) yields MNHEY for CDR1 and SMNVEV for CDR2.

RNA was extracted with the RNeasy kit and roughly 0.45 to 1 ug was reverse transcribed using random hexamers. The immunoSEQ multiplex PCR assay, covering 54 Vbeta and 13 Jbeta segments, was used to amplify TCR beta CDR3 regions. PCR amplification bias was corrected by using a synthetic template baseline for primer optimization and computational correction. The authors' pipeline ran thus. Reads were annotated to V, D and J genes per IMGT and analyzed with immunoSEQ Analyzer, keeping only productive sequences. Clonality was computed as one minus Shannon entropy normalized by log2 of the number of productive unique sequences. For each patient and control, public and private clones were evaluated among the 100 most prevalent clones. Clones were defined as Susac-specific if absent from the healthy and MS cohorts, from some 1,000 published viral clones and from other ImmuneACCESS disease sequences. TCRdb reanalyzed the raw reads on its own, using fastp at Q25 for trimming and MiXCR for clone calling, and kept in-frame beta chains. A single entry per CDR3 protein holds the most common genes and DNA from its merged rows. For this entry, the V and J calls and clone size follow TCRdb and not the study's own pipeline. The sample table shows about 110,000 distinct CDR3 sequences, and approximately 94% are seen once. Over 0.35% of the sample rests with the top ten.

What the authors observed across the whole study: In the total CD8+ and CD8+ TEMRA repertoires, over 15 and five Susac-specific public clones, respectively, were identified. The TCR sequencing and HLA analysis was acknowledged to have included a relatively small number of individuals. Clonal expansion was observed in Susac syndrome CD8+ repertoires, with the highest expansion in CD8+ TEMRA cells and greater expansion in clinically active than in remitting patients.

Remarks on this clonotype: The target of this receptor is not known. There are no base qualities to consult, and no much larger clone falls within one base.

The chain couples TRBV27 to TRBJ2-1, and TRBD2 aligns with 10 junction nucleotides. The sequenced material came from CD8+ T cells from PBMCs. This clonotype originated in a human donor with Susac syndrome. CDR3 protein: CASINGAGGSLNEQFF. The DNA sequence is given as TGTGCCAGCATTAACGGAGCGGGGGGGTCCCTCAATGAGCAGTTCTTC.